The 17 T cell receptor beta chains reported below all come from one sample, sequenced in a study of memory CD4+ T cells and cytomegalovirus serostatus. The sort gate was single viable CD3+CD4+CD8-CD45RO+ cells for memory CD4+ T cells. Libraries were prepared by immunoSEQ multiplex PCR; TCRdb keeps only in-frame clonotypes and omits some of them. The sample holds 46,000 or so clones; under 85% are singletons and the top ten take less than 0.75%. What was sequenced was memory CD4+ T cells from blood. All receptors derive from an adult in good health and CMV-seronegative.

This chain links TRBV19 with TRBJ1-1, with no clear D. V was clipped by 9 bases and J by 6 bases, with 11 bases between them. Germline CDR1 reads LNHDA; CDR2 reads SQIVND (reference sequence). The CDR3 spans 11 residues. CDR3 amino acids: CASLSMAEAFF. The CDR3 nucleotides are TGTGCCAGCCTCAGTATGGCTGAAGCTTTCTTT.

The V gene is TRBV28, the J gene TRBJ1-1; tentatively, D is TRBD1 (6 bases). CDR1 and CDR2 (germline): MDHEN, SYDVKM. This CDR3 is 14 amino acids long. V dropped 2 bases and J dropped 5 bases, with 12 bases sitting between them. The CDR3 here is CASSLGTGKTEAFF. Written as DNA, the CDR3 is TGTGCCAGCAGTTTAGGAACAGGGAAAACTGAAGCTTTCTTT.

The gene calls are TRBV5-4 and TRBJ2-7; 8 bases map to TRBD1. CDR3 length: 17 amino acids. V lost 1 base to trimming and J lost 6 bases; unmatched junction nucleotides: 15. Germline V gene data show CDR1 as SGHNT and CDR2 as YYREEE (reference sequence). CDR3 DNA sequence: TGTGCCAGCAGCTTGCCGAGACAGGGGATAGGTCAGGGCGAGCAGTACTTC. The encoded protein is CASSLPRQGIGQGEQYF.

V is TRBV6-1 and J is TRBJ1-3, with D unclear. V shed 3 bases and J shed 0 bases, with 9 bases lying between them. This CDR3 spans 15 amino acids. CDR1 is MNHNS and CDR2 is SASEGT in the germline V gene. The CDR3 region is CASSERKSSGNTIYF. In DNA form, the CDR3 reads TGTGCCAGCAGTGAGCGCAAGAGCTCTGGAAACACCATATATTTT.

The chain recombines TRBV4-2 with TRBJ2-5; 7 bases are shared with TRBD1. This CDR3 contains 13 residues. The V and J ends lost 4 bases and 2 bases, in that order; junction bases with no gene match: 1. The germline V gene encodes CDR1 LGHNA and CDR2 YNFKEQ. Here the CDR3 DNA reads TGTGCCAGCAGCCGGGACAGACAAGAGACCCAGTACTTC. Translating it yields CASSRDRQETQYF.

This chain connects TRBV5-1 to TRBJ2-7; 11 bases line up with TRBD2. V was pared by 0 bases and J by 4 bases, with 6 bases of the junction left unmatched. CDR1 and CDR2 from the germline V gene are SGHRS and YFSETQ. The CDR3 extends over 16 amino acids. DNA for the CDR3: TGCGCCAGCAGCTTGGTTGGTAGCGGGGGGGTTTACGAGCAGTACTTC. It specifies CASSLVGSGGVYEQYF.

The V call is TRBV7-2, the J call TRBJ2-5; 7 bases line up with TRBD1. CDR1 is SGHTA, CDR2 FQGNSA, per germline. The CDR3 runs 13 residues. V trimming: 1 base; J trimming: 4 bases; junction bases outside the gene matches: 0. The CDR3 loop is CASSLGTGETQYF. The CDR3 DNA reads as TGTGCCAGCAGCTTAGGGACAGGAGAGACCCAGTACTTC.

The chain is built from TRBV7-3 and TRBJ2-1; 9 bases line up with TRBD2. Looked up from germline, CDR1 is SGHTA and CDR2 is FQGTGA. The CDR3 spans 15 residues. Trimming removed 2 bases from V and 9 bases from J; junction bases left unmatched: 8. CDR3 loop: CASSLLAGSRGEQFF. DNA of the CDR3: TGTGCCAGCAGCTTACTAGCGGGGTCCCGTGGTGAGCAGTTCTTC.

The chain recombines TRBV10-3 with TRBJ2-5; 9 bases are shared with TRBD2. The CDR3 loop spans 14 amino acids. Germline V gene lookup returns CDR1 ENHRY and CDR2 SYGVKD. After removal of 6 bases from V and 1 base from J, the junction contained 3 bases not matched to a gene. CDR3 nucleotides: TGTGCCATCAGGGGTAGCGGGGGCCAAGAGACCCAGTACTTC. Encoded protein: CAIRGSGGQETQYF.

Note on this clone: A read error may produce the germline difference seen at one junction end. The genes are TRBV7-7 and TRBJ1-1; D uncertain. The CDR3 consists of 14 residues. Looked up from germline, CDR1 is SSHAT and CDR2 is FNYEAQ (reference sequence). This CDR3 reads CASSPFLENTEAFF. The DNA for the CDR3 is TGTGCTAGCAGCCCTTTCTTGGAGAACACTGAAGCTTTCTTT.

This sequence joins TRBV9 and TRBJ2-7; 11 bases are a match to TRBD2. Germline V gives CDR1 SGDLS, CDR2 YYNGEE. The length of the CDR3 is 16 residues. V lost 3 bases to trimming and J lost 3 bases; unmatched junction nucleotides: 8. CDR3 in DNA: TGTGCCAGCAGCGAGCAAATAGCGGGGGGGATCTACGAGCAGTACTTC. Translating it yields CASSEQIAGGIYEQYF. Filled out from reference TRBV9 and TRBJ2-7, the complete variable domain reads DSGVTQTPKHLITATGQRVTLRCSPRSGDLSVYWYQQSLDQGLQFLIQYYNGEERAKGNILERFSAQQFPDLHSELNLSSLELGDSALYFCASSEQIAGGIYEQYFGPGTRLTVT.

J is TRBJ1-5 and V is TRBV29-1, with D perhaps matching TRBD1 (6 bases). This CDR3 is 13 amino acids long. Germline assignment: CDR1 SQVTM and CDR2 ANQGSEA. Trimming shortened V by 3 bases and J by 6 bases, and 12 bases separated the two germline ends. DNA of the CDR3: TGCAGCGTTGAGGGGGGGGGCGGTCAGCCCCAGCATTTT. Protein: CSVEGGGGQPQHF.

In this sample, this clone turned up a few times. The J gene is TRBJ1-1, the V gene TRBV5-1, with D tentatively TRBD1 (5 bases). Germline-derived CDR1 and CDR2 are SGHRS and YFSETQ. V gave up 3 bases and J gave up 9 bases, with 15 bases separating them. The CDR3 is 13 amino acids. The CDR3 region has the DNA TGCGCCAGCAGCTCAATCCAGGGTCACCAAGCTTTCTTT. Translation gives CASSSIQGHQAFF.

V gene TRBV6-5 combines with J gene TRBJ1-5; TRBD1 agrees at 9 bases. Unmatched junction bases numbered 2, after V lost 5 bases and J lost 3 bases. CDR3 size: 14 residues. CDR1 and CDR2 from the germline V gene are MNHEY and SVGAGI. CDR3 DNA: TGTGCCAGCAGTAAACAGGGGGCCAATCAGCCCCAGCATTTT. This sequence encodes CASSKQGANQPQHF.

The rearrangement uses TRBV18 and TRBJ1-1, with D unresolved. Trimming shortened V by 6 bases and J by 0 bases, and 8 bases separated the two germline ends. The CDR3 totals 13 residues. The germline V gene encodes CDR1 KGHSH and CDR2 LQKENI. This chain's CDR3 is CASSFGMNTEAFF. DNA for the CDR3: TGTGCCAGCTCTTTTGGAATGAACACTGAAGCTTTCTTT.

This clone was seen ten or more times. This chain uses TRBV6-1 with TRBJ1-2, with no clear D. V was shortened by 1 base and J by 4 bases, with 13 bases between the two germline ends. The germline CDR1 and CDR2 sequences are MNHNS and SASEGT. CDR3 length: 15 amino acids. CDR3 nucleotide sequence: TGTGCCAGCAGTGAAGGCTGGGAGACGCTCTATGGCTACACCTTC. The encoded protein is CASSEGWETLYGYTF.

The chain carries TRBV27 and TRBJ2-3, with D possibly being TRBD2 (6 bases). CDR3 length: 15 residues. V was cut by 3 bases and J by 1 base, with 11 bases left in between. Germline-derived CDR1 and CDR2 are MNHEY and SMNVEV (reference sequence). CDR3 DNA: TGTGCCAGCAGTTTTTGGGGGGTTGGCACAGATACGCAGTATTTT. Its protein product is CASSFWGVGTDTQYF.